This TCR beta chain comes out of a study of cytomegalovirus exposure and HLA in healthy donors. Study-level findings and limits: Three of the chains that were CMV-associated were confirmed in vitro to be specific for CMV antigens. Reportedly, HLA-A and HLA-B alleles of most subjects were accurately predicted from TCR beta. Roughly uniform depth of sequencing across donors was assumed in presence/absence analyses. Certain sequence variants were highly shared and formed a cluster, and this cluster was likely a sequencing artifact.

In the PCR, 60 Vbeta and 13 Jbeta primers were used. The assay was immunoSEQ multiplex PCR, and TCRdb's table has in-frame clones only and misses some. Here the sample spans 100,000 to 150,000 clones, about 80% being singletons. Germline V CDR1 and CDR2: LNHDA, SQIVND (reference sequence). V lost 8 bases and J lost 5; bases outside the gene matches: 4. The CDR3 loop spans 12 amino acids. For this clone: Its antigen is not known.

The specimen was PBMCs. This chain links TRBV19 with TRBJ2-5; TRBD1 agrees at 8 bases. The sequence came from a man in his forties in good health and CMV-seronegative. CDR3 DNA: TGTGCCAGTGGTACAGGGGGTGAGACCCAGTACTTC. Protein sequence: CASGTGGETQYF. The whole variable domain, filled in from reference TRBV19 and TRBJ2-5, reads DGGITQSPKYLFRKEGQNVTLSCEQNLNHDAMYWYRQDPGQGLRLIYYSQIVNDFQKGDIAEGYSVSREKKESFPLTVTSAQKNPTAFYLCASGTGGETQYFGPGTRLLVL.